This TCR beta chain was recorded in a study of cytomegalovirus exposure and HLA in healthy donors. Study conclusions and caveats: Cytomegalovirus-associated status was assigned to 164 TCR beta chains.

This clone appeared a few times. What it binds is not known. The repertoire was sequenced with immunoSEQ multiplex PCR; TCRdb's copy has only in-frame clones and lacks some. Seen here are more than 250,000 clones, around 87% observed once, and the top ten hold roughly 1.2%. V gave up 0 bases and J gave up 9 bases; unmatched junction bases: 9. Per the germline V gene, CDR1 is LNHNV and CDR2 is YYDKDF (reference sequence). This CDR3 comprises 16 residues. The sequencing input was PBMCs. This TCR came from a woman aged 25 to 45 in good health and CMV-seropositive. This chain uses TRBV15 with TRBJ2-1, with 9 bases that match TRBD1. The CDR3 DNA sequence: TGTGCCACCAGCAGAGATCGTGGGACAGGGTCAGGTGAGCAGTTCTTC. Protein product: CATSRDRGTGSGEQFF. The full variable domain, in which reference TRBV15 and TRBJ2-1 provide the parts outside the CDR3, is DAMVIQNPRYQVTQFGKPVTLSCSQTLNHNVMYWYQQKSSQAPKLLFHYYDKDFNNEADTPDNFQSRRPNTSFCFLDIRSPGLGDTAMYLCATSRDRGTGSGEQFFGPGTRLTVL.